This T cell receptor beta chain was sequenced in a study of T cell changes during pregnancy in multiple sclerosis. The assay was immunoSEQ multiplex PCR, and TCRdb's table has in-frame clones only and misses some. This sample yields 55,000 to 65,000 clones, of which approximately 92% are seen a single time; roughly 0.4% belongs to the top ten. V was pared by 7 bases and J by 10 bases, with 4 bases of the junction left unmatched. The CDR3 totals 13 residues. Germline-derived CDR1 and CDR2 are SGHRS and YFSETQ. This chain connects TRBV5-1 to TRBJ1-6; 11 bases map to TRBD1. Here the sequenced sample was CD4+ T cells from peripheral blood mononuclear cells, taken before pregnancy. This receptor was taken from a female donor with multiple sclerosis, enrolled in a pregnancy study. As DNA, the CDR3 is TGCGCCAGCTCCGGGACAGGGGGGTCACCCCTCCACTTT. The encoded protein is CASSGTGGSPLHF.